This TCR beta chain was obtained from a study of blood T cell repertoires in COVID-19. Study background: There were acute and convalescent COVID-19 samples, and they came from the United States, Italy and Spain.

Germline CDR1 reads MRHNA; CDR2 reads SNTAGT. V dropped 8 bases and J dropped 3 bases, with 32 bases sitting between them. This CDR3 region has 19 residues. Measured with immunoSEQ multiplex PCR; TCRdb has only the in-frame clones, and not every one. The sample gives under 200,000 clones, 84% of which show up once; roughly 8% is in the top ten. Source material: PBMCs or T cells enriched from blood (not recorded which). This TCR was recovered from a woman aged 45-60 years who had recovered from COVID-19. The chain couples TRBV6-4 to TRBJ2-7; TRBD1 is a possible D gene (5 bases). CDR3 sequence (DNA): TGTGCCAGCGGAAGTTCTCCCGACAGAACTATCGCCCTGATCTACGAGCAGTACTTC. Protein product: CASGSSPDRTIALIYEQYF.